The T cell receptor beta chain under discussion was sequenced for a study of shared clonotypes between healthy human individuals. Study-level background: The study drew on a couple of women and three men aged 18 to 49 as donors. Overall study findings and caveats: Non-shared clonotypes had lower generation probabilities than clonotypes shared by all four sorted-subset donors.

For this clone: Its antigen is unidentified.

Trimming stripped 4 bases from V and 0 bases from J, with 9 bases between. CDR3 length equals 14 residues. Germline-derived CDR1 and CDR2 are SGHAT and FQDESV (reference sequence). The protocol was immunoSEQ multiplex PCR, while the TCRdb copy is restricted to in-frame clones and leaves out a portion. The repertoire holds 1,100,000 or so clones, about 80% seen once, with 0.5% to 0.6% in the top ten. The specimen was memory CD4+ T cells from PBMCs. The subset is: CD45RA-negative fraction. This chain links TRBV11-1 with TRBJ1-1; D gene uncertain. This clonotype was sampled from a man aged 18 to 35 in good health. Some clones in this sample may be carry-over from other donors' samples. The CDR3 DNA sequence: TGTGCCAGCAGCTCTGGACTTATGAACACTGAAGCTTTCTTT. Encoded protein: CASSSGLMNTEAFF.